This is a list of T cell receptor beta chains from one sample in a study of T cells in Graves' hyperthyroidism and ophthalmopathy. Using its own MiXCR run on the multiplex PCR reads, TCRdb lists one record per CDR3 protein. This repertoire shows about 640,000 distinct CDR3 sequences, about 14% found once; its top ten account for under 15%. What was sequenced was blood. The receptors come from a woman in her forties or fifties with Graves' ophthalmopathy. The CDR3 runs from the conserved cysteine through the conserved F or W. The order of the fields is D gene, J gene, clone size, V gene, CDR3 DNA, CDR3 protein. A D gene is named only where the DNA matches it firmly. Some rows mark clone size as missing; the rest say once, few, many or name a class of expanded clone.

D: NA
J: TRBJ2-1
size: many
V: TRBV7-8
DNA: TGTGCCAGCAGCTCGGAACTGGCAGGGTCGAGGAATGAGCAGTTCTTC
CDR3: CASSSELAGSRNEQFF

D: NA
J: TRBJ2-3
size: NA
V: TRBV25-1
DNA: TGTGCCAGCAGTGAATATGGTGTGGGGACCACAGATACGCAGTATTTT
CDR3: CASSEYGVGTTDTQYF

D: TRBD2
J: TRBJ2-1
size: many
V: TRBV18
DNA: TGTGCCAGCTCACTACAGACTAGCGGGAGGGCACCGAGGCACAATGAGCAGTTCTTC
CDR3: CASSLQTSGRAPRHNEQFF

D: NA
J: TRBJ1-5
size: many
V: TRBV28
DNA: TGTGCCAGCAGACTTACCCCCTCAGGTTATAGCAATCAGCCCCAGCATTTT
CDR3: CASRLTPSGYSNQPQHF

D: NA
J: TRBJ1-2
size: many
V: TRBV11-2
DNA: TGTGCCAGCAGCTTGCAGTCTCAGGGGCTCTCCTATGGCTACACCTTC
CDR3: CASSLQSQGLSYGYTF

D: NA
J: TRBJ1-3
size: few
V: TRBV9
DNA: TGTGCCAGCAGCGTAGAGTTGCGGGGCTCTGGAAACACCATATATTTT
CDR3: CASSVELRGSGNTIYF

D: NA
J: TRBJ1-1
size: few
V: TRBV20-1
DNA: TGCAGTGCTAGTTCCAGGGTCGCTGAAGCTTTCTTT
CDR3: CSASSRVAEAFF

D: NA
J: TRBJ2-5
size: many
V: TRBV11-2
DNA: TGTGCCAGCAGCTTAGATCCGGCGGGCGTAGAGACCCAGTACTTC
CDR3: CASSLDPAGVETQYF

D: NA
J: TRBJ1-2
size: NA
V: TRBV4-3
DNA: TGCGCCAGCAGCCACATTATCAGGGCCTATGGCTACACCTTC
CDR3: CASSHIIRAYGYTF

D: TRBD2
J: TRBJ2-7
size: NA
V: TRBV19
DNA: TGTGCCAGTAGCAAAAAAGGTCCTAGCGGGTCCTACGAAAAGCAGTACTTC
CDR3: CASSKKGPSGSYEKQYF

D: TRBD1
J: TRBJ1-2
size: NA
V: TRBV4-3
DNA: TGCGCCAGCAGCCAAGTCTTGCGGGACAGGGGGCAGGATGGCTACACCTTC
CDR3: CASSQVLRDRGQDGYTF

D: NA
J: TRBJ2-7
size: NA
V: TRBV7-9
DNA: TGTGCCAGCAGCCCCGGACGATGGGAGCAGTACTTC
CDR3: CASSPGRWEQYF

D: TRBD2
J: TRBJ2-7
size: many
V: TRBV6-1
DNA: TGTGCCAGCAGCGACGGACTAGCTGGATTTTCCTACGAGCAGTACTTC
CDR3: CASSDGLAGFSYEQYF

D: NA
J: TRBJ2-3
size: NA
V: TRBV9
DNA: TGTGCCAGCAGCATAAGAAGTTCTAGCACAGATACGCAGTATTTT
CDR3: CASSIRSSSTDTQYF

D: TRBD2
J: TRBJ2-2
size: NA
V: TRBV7-8
DNA: TGTGCCAGCAGCTTAGTAGCGGGAGGCGGGGAGCTGTTTTTT
CDR3: CASSLVAGGGELFF

D: NA
J: TRBJ2-1
size: few
V: TRBV19
DNA: TGTGCCAGTAGTATGTGGGCTAGAGGTAATGAGCAGTTCTTC
CDR3: CASSMWARGNEQFF

D: NA
J: TRBJ2-2
size: few
V: TRBV19
DNA: TGTGCCAGTAGTATCCCCATCGGACGCGTCACCGGGGAGCTGTTTTTT
CDR3: CASSIPIGRVTGELFF

D: TRBD1
J: TRBJ2-1
size: many
V: TRBV20-1
DNA: TGCAGTGCTAGTAGGCAGGGGGAACGGGACAATGAGCAGTTCTTC
CDR3: CSASRQGERDNEQFF

D: TRBD1
J: TRBJ1-1
size: NA
V: TRBV4-3
DNA: TGCGCCAGCAGCCAAGATCGAGGGACAGGGCGCGAAGCTTTCTTT
CDR3: CASSQDRGTGREAFF

D: TRBD2
J: TRBJ2-7
size: many
V: TRBV6-1
DNA: TGTGCCAGCAGTGGACGCGGGAGGGTCTACGAGCAGTACTTC
CDR3: CASSGRGRVYEQYF

D: TRBD2
J: TRBJ2-7
size: many
V: TRBV20-1
DNA: TGCAGTGCTTTGACTAGCGGGTACGAGCAGTACTTC
CDR3: CSALTSGYEQYF

D: TRBD2
J: TRBJ2-1
size: many
V: TRBV20-1
DNA: TGCAGTGCTAGAGGACTAGCGGGAGGGCGGAGGTCCAATGAGCAGTTCTTC
CDR3: CSARGLAGGRRSNEQFF

D: NA
J: TRBJ2-1
size: many
V: TRBV11-2
DNA: TGTGCCAGCAGCGTAGGTACTCGGCAGTTCTTC
CDR3: CASSVGTRQFF

D: TRBD2
J: TRBJ2-2
size: many
V: TRBV11-1
DNA: TGTGCCAGCAGCGGAGGACTAGCGGGAGGACCTAGGGCCGGGGAGCTGTTTTTT
CDR3: CASSGGLAGGPRAGELFF

D: TRBD2
J: TRBJ2-1
size: NA
V: TRBV6-5
DNA: TGTGCCAGCAGTTACGGAACGGGGACTAGCGGGAGTGGGAATGAGCAGTTCTTC
CDR3: CASSYGTGTSGSGNEQFF

D: NA
J: TRBJ2-7
size: NA
V: TRBV7-2
DNA: TGTGCCAGCAGCTTCGGAGGTAGGGTAGGAAGCCGAGCAACCTACGAGCAGTACTTC
CDR3: CASSFGGRVGSRATYEQYF

D: NA
J: TRBJ2-7
size: many
V: TRBV7-3
DNA: TGTGCCAGCAGCTTAAGAGGGGCCTCCTACGAGCAGTACTTC
CDR3: CASSLRGASYEQYF

D: NA
J: TRBJ2-3
size: NA
V: TRBV19
DNA: TGTGCCAGTAGTTTGGACCAGGCCGCAGATACGCAGTATTTT
CDR3: CASSLDQAADTQYF

D: NA
J: TRBJ2-1
size: NA
V: TRBV20-1
DNA: TGCAGTGCTCCGTCTAGCGGAGTCAGGGGCTACAATGAGCAGCTCTTC
CDR3: CSAPSSGVRGYNEQLF

D: TRBD2
J: TRBJ2-3
size: many
V: TRBV7-8
DNA: TGTGCCAGCAGACCACGTTCTTTCGCGGGAGGGTCAGATACGCAGTATTTT
CDR3: CASRPRSFAGGSDTQYF